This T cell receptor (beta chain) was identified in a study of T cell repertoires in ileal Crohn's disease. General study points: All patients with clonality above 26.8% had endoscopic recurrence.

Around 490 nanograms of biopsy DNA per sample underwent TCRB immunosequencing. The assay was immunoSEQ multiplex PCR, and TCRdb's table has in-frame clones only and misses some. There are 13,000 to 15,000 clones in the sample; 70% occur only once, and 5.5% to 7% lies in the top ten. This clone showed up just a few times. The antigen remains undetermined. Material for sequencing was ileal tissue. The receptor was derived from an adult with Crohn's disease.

The CDR3 bases are TGTGCCAGCAGCCGACAGATTCTTACAGGGGCCACAGATACGCAGTATTTT. Its protein product is CASSRQILTGATDTQYF. The chain recombines TRBV7-9 with TRBJ2-3, with 7 bases matching TRBD1. The germline V gene encodes CDR1 SEHNR and CDR2 FQNEAQ (reference sequence). Losses at the gene ends were 5 bases for V and 2 bases for J; bases not matched to a gene: 13. The length of the CDR3 is 17 residues.